This TCR beta chain was sequenced for a study of blood T cell repertoires in COVID-19. Study summary: The United States, Italy and Spain supplied acute and convalescent COVID-19 samples. PBMCs, B-cell-depleted T cells, or T cells were the source of the cDNA or gDNA that made up the material.

As handled by the study authors: Estimation of nucleated cell counts was performed using reference gene primer amplification. Clones were read by immunoSEQ multiplex PCR, and TCRdb kept only the in-frame ones, dropping some. The DNA gave D and trimming, while V, J and clone size come from that table. This table has about 410,000 clones, 89% appearing once. Seattle-derived patients entered the study during active infection and were followed longitudinally. This clonotype was obtained from a woman in her thirties or forties with COVID-19, enrolled during active disease. The sequencing input was peripheral blood.

In DNA, the CDR3 is TGTGCCAGCGGCCCGGGACAGGATGGCTACACCTTC. Protein: CASGPGQDGYTF. The V gene is TRBV6-6, the J gene TRBJ1-2, with 8 bases that match TRBD1. The V segment lost 8 bases and the J segment 6 bases; nucleotides outside the gene matches: 5. The CDR3 runs to 12 residues. Looked up from germline, CDR1 is MNHNY and CDR2 is SVGAGI (reference sequence).